These T cell receptor beta chains were read from a single sample in a study of blood T cell repertoires in COVID-19. Profiled with immunoSEQ multiplex PCR; TCRdb holds only in-frame clones, not every one. The top ten hold approximately 8% of the sample, which has 120,000 or so clones, roughly 88% seen once. The sample was peripheral blood. Every receptor here comes from a man in his forties or fifties with acute or convalescent COVID-19. Each CDR3 is given with its conserved first and last residue. D genes are given only for firm matches. Expanded clones are given a class, and other clones once, few, many or no size at all.

TRBV7-8	NA	TRBD1	TRBJ1-4	CASSSQGARGEKLFF	TGTGCCAGCAGCTCACAGGGGGCGCGGGGTGAAAAACTGTTTTTT
TRBV5-4	NA	NA	TRBJ2-5	CASSSGQPYLQETQYF	TGTGCCAGCAGCTCCGGACAGCCTTATTTACAAGAGACCCAGTACTTC
TRBV29-1	NA	NA	TRBJ2-7	CSVEETRVSYEQYF	TGCAGCGTTGAAGAGACCCGGGTCTCCTACGAGCAGTACTTC
TRBV4-1	once	TRBD1	TRBJ2-6	CASSVDSGTGLANVLTF	TGCGCCAGCAGCGTCGACTCCGGGACAGGGTTGGCCAACGTCCTGACTTTC
TRBV5-6	NA	NA	TRBJ2-2	CASSLFGGTGELFF	TGTGCCAGCAGCTTGTTTGGAGGCACCGGGGAGCTGTTTTTT
TRBV6-5	few	TRBD1	TRBJ1-5	CASSDRQGFNQPQHF	TGTGCCAGCAGCGATCGACAGGGCTTCAATCAGCCCCAGCATTTT
TRBV14	NA	TRBD2	TRBJ2-4	CASSQGRTGGNIQYF	TGTGCCAGCAGCCAAGGTCGGACGGGGGGAAACATTCAGTACTTC
TRBV7-2	NA	TRBD1	TRBJ2-3	CASSLSRGGQGVTDTQYF	TGTGCCAGCAGCTTATCCCGAGGGGGACAGGGAGTTACAGATACGCAGTATTTT
TRBV5-1	NA	TRBD1	TRBJ2-7	CASSRSPGQASYEQYF	TGCGCCAGCAGCAGGAGTCCGGGACAGGCGTCCTACGAGCAGTACTTC
TRBV9	NA	TRBD2	TRBJ2-3	CASSVDEGSGSWDTQYF	TGTGCCAGCAGCGTAGATGAGGGTAGCGGGAGTTGGGATACGCAGTATTTT
TRBV10-3	NA	NA	TRBJ1-6	CAITRDTAFLGSPLHF	TGTGCCATCACCCGGGACACGGCCTTCTTGGGTTCACCCCTCCACTTT
TRBV19	few	NA	TRBJ1-2	CASRVGQTYGYTF	TGTGCCAGTAGGGTGGGGCAGACCTATGGCTACACCTTC
TRBV18	few	NA	TRBJ1-1	CASSPDRWAFF	TGTGCCAGCTCACCCGACAGGTGGGCTTTCTTT
TRBV7-2	NA	TRBD1	TRBJ1-2	CASSPQPGQGYGYTF	TGTGCCAGCAGCCCTCAACCGGGACAGGGCTATGGCTACACCTTC
TRBV10-3	NA	NA	TRBJ2-5	CAISAPGLPRETQYF	TGTGCCATCAGCGCACCGGGACTCCCTCGGGAGACCCAGTACTTC
TRBV6-1	NA	NA	TRBJ2-6	CASSVRVGASGANVLTF	TGTGCCAGCAGTGTAAGAGTCGGAGCCTCTGGGGCCAACGTCCTGACTTTC
TRBV7-6	NA	NA	TRBJ2-5	CASSLQETQYF	TGTGCCAGCAGCCTCCAAGAGACCCAGTACTTC
TRBV5-4	NA	TRBD1	TRBJ1-6	CASSLFPGQGLEANSPLHF	TGTGCCAGCAGCTTATTCCCGGGACAGGGCCTCGAGGCGAATTCACCCCTCCACTTT
TRBV7-9	NA	NA	TRBJ1-1	CASSLVHVNTEAFF	TGTGCCAGCAGCTTAGTACATGTCAACACTGAAGCTTTCTTT
TRBV6-5	NA	TRBD1	TRBJ1-5	CATRTGMSNQPQHF	TGTGCCACCAGGACAGGGATGAGCAATCAGCCCCAGCATTTT
TRBV6-5	NA	TRBD2	TRBJ2-5	CASSYSLGTSGETQYF	TGTGCCAGCAGTTACAGTTTAGGGACTAGCGGAGAGACCCAGTACTTC
TRBV3-1/TRBV3-2	NA	TRBD2	TRBJ2-5	CASSQDGAGGPETQYF	TGTGCCAGCAGCCAAGATGGGGCGGGAGGGCCAGAGACCCAGTACTTC
TRBV12-5	NA	TRBD2	TRBJ2-3	CASGFPAGGTDTQYF	TGTGCTAGTGGTTTTCCAGCGGGAGGCACAGATACGCAGTATTTT
TRBV6-5	NA	NA	TRBJ1-4	CASSYEGGGEKLFF	TGTGCCAGCAGTTATGAAGGGGGGGGTGAAAAACTGTTTTTT
TRBV5-1	NA	TRBD1	TRBJ2-7	CASSPGQGASYEQYF	TGCGCCAGCAGCCCCGGACAGGGGGCCTCCTACGAGCAGTACTTC
TRBV18	NA	NA	TRBJ1-1	CASLDTLNTEAFF	TGTGCCAGCTTGGACACCCTGAACACTGAAGCTTTCTTT
TRBV5-6	NA	NA	TRBJ2-7	CASSPRTGLAHEQYF	TGTGCCAGCAGCCCCAGGACCGGTCTAGCCCACGAGCAGTACTTC
TRBV19	NA	TRBD2	TRBJ2-1	CASSIGLADYNEQFF	TGTGCCAGTAGTATTGGCCTAGCGGACTACAATGAGCAGTTCTTC
TRBV3-1/TRBV3-2	NA	TRBD1	TRBJ2-4	CASSRDRGTIAKNIQYF	TGTGCCAGCAGCCGGGACAGGGGGACAATAGCCAAAAACATTCAGTACTTC
TRBV2	NA	TRBD2	TRBJ2-1	CASSDVAGGIATLYNEQFF	TGTGCCAGCAGTGACGTAGCGGGAGGAATAGCAACACTTTACAATGAGCAGTTCTTC
TRBV5-1	few	TRBD2	TRBJ2-3	CASSLALAGPHTDTQYF	TGCGCCAGCAGCTTGGCGCTAGCGGGACCGCACACAGATACGCAGTATTTT
TRBV6-6	NA	NA	TRBJ1-3	CASSSSTTGGNTIYF	TGTGCCAGCAGTTCTAGCACCACGGGAGGAAACACCATATATTTT
TRBV7-9	NA	NA	TRBJ2-3	CASSWGQGEADTQYF	TGTGCCAGCAGCTGGGGGCAGGGAGAAGCAGATACGCAGTATTTT
TRBV11-3	NA	TRBD1	TRBJ1-1	CASSQGQGRGAFF	TGTGCCAGCAGCCAAGGACAGGGGAGGGGAGCTTTCTTT
TRBV27	NA	NA	TRBJ1-5	CASSLSRLRNQPQHF	TGTGCCAGCAGTTTATCGAGACTGCGAAATCAGCCCCAGCATTTT
TRBV19	NA	NA	TRBJ2-1	CASSIRGGDFSYNEQFF	TGTGCCAGTAGTATAAGGGGTGGGGACTTCTCCTACAATGAGCAGTTCTTC
TRBV5-1	once	TRBD1	TRBJ2-3	CASSGGQGALSTDTQYF	TGCGCCAGCAGCGGGGGACAGGGGGCCCTGAGCACAGATACGCAGTATTTT
TRBV7-2	NA	TRBD2	TRBJ2-1	CASSPTSGEWDEQFF	TGTGCCAGCAGCCCCACTAGCGGGGAATGGGATGAGCAGTTCTTC
TRBV29-1	NA	NA	TRBJ2-5	CSAGGVRETQYF	TGCAGCGCTGGAGGGGTAAGAGAGACCCAGTACTTC
TRBV7-2	NA	NA	TRBJ2-7	CASSLTGGEQYF	TGTGCCAGCAGCTTGACAGGCGGCGAGCAGTACTTC
TRBV30	NA	TRBD2	TRBJ2-5	CAWVGLANQETQYF	TGTGCCTGGGTGGGACTAGCGAACCAAGAGACCCAGTACTTC
TRBV7-9	once	NA	TRBJ2-3	CASSPGVSSTDTQYF	TGTGCCAGCAGCCCGGGGGTTTCTAGCACAGATACGCAGTATTTT
TRBV5-4	NA	NA	TRBJ2-7	CAANTYEQYF	TGTGCCGCGAATACCTACGAGCAGTACTTC
TRBV7-9	NA	NA	TRBJ2-1	CASSLTGTGNYNEQFF	TGTGCCAGCAGCTTAACCGGCACAGGGAACTACAATGAGCAGTTCTTC
TRBV5-1	NA	NA	TRBJ1-1	CASSLVFGDNYPNTEAFF	TGCGCCAGCAGCTTGGTATTCGGGGACAACTACCCGAACACTGAAGCTTTCTTT
TRBV5-5	once	NA	TRBJ1-5	CASSLVGLPSGSQPQHF	TGTGCCAGCAGCTTGGTAGGTTTGCCGAGTGGGAGTCAGCCCCAGCATTTT
TRBV2	NA	NA	TRBJ1-1	CASSSGWTTEAFF	TGTGCCAGCAGCTCAGGGTGGACCACTGAAGCTTTCTTT
TRBV5-1	NA	NA	TRBJ1-1	CASSLVRGEGNTEAFF	TGCGCCAGCAGCTTGGTACGGGGAGAGGGGAACACTGAAGCTTTCTTT
TRBV19	NA	TRBD1	TRBJ2-1	CASSMGQFLNEQFF	TGTGCCAGTAGTATGGGACAGTTCCTGAATGAGCAGTTCTTC
TRBV6-5	few	TRBD2	TRBJ2-7	CASSYSSGSWYEQYF	TGTGCCAGCAGTTACTCTAGCGGGAGTTGGTACGAGCAGTACTTC
TRBV27	NA	NA	TRBJ2-7	CASRETGQGTYEQYF	TGTGCCAGCAGAGAGACAGGCCAGGGGACCTACGAGCAGTACTTC
TRBV5-4	NA	TRBD1	TRBJ1-1	CASRPPGQGAWDTEAFF	TGTGCCAGCAGGCCGCCGGGACAGGGGGCTTGGGACACTGAAGCTTTCTTT